These 15 T cell receptor beta chains were all obtained from the same sample, sequenced in a study of early T cells in non-severe SARS-CoV-2 infection. TCRdb ran MiXCR on the 5' RACE reads and lists one entry per CDR3 protein. Here the sample spans fewer than 35,000 distinct CDR3 sequences, approximately 5.9% being singletons. Specimen: whole blood. Every receptor here comes from an adult who was a healthcare worker with PCR-confirmed SARS-CoV-2 infection or an uninfected control (not recorded which).

Ten or more counts support this clonotype. The V gene is TRBV28, the J gene TRBJ1-5; D ambiguous. Germline V gene sequence: CDR1 MDHEN, CDR2 SYDVKM. This CDR3 has 13 residues. With 2 bases removed from V and 3 bases from J, the gap between germline ends came to 5 bases. DNA of the CDR3: TGTGCCAGCAGTTTACGGTTCAATCAGCCCCAGCATTTT. This codes for CASSLRFNQPQHF.

The table lists this clonotype with many counts. V usage is TRBV7-2 and J usage is TRBJ2-4, with 7 nucleotides matching TRBD2. The CDR3 is 16 amino acids. V lost 5 bases, J lost 2 bases, and 9 bases stayed unmatched. Germline V CDR1 and CDR2: SGHTA, FQGNSA. The CDR3 spells CASSHSWEGSKNIQYF. In nucleotides, the CDR3 is TGTGCCAGCAGCCACTCTTGGGAGGGGTCCAAAAACATTCAGTACTTC.

This clonotype came up many times. V is TRBV13 and J is TRBJ2-7; TRBD2 agrees at 7 bases. Germline loops: CDR1 PRHDT, CDR2 FYEKMQ (reference sequence). The CDR3 length is 15 residues. The V and J ends lost 4 bases and 0 bases, in that order; junction bases with no gene match: 6. CDR3 sequence reads: CASSSDLAASYEQYF. The CDR3 nucleotides read TGTGCCAGCAGCTCAGACCTAGCGGCCTCCTACGAGCAGTACTTC.

This clonotype has at least ten counts. The rearrangement links TRBV25-1 to TRBJ2-7; 9 nucleotides line up with TRBD2. The CDR3 totals 14 residues. V lost 5 bases and J lost 6; bases outside the gene matches: 8. Germline V gene lookup returns CDR1 MGHDK and CDR2 SYGVNS. The CDR3, as DNA: TGTGCCAGCAGTCGGGCTAGCGGGACTGGCGAGCAGTACTTC. It encodes CASSRASGTGEQYF.

This clonotype was seen at least ten times. The chain couples TRBV20-1 to TRBJ2-7, with 9 nucleotides matching TRBD2. The CDR3 totals 13 residues. J gave up 1 base and V 7 bases, and 5 bases lay outside the gene matches. CDR1 is DFQATT, CDR2 SNEGSKA, per germline (reference sequence). This chain's CDR3 is CSVPTSGSYEQYF. The CDR3 nucleotides read TGCAGTGTCCCGACTAGCGGATCCTACGAGCAGTACTTC.

This clonotype was detected many times. This rearrangement joins TRBV3-1 to TRBJ2-5, with D possibly being TRBD1 or TRBD2 (5 bases each). The CDR3 loop spans 18 amino acids. V was clipped by 1 base and J by 1 base, with 19 bases between them. Germline CDR1 LGHDT, CDR2 YNNKEL (reference sequence). DNA for the CDR3: TGTGCCAGCAGCCAAGGCGAAAAAGTGGGACGGTTCCAAGAGACCCAGTACTTC. It specifies CASSQGEKVGRFQETQYF.

This clonotype was seen at least ten times. The chain recombines TRBV11-2 with TRBJ2-1, with D hard to call. In germline, CDR1 is SGHAT, CDR2 FQNNGV. The CDR3 covers 11 residues. Trimming took off 2 bases at V and 8 bases at J, with 4 bases between the two ends. The CDR3 DNA reads TGTGCCAGCAGCTTATTAGATGAGCAGTTCTTC. Protein sequence: CASSLLDEQFF.

This clonotype was detected ten times or more. The chain carries TRBV28 and TRBJ1-2; no definite D call. CDR3 length: 15 amino acids. V lost 4 bases, J lost 10 bases, and 22 bases lay in between. CDR1 is MDHEN and CDR2 is SYDVKM in the germline V gene. The CDR3 DNA follows: TGTGCCAGCAGTTCCCCCACAAGGCGGCATTCCTTCTACACCTTC. Translating gives CASSSPTRRHSFYTF.

This clonotype was seen at least ten times. The J gene is TRBJ2-5, the V gene TRBV30; 9 bases fit TRBD1. The CDR3 consists of 12 residues. V lost 3 bases to trimming and J lost 6 bases; unmatched junction nucleotides: 2. The germline V gene has CDR1 GTSNPN and CDR2 SVGIG (reference sequence). For the CDR3, the DNA is TGTGCCTGGAGGACAGGGGGAAAGACCCAGTACTTC. Protein: CAWRTGGKTQYF. Full variable domain (outside the CDR3, taken from reference TRBV30 and TRBJ2-5): SQTIHQWPATLVQPVGSPLSLECTVEGTSNPNLYWYRQAAGRGLQLLFYSVGIGQISSEVPQNLSASRPQDRQFILSSKKLLLSDSGFYLCAWRTGGKTQYFGPGTRLLVL.

The sample holds a few counts of this clonotype. The CDR3 loop reads CASSMGPGVYEQYF. For the CDR3, the DNA is TGCGCCAGCAGTATGGGGCCTGGGGTGTACGAGCAGTACTTC. This chain connects TRBV5-1 to TRBJ2-7, with a weak D call TRBD1 (5 bases). This CDR3 region has 14 residues. The ends were cut back, 5 bases at V and 4 bases at J, with 16 bases in the middle. CDR1 is SGHRS, CDR2 YFSETQ, per germline.

CDR3 loop: CSAPTGRNTEAFF. CDR3 nucleotide sequence: TGCAGTGCTCCGACAGGAAGGAACACTGAAGCTTTCTTT. The chain combines TRBV20-1 with TRBJ1-1; possibly TRBD1 for D (6 bases). Germline V gene data show CDR1 as DFQATT and CDR2 as SNEGSKA (reference sequence). This CDR3 region has 13 residues. V was clipped by 5 bases and J by 1 base, with 11 bases between them.

This clonotype appeared a few times. The chain recombines TRBV15 with TRBJ2-7; 7 bases fit TRBD2. The CDR3 is 13 residues long. Per the germline V gene, CDR1 is LNHNV and CDR2 is YYDKDF (reference sequence). Trimming cost V 7 bases and J 4 bases; bases outside gene matches: 7. CDR3 in DNA: TGTGCCACCACCTCGGGAGCGGGATACGAGCAGTACTTC. This encodes CATTSGAGYEQYF.

This clonotype was detected many times. The chain carries TRBV2 and TRBJ2-1; TRBD2 matches at 10 bases. The CDR3 consists of 15 residues. V shed 6 bases, J shed 7 bases, and the junction held 9 bases outside the gene matches. Germline lookup yields CDR1 SNHLY and CDR2 FYNNEI. CDR3: CASRRAGGPGNEQFF. CDR3 DNA sequence: TGTGCCAGCAGGAGAGCGGGAGGGCCGGGGAATGAGCAGTTCTTC.

This chain links TRBV7-9 with TRBJ1-4; no reliable D call. V was pared by 5 bases and J by 0 bases, with 7 bases between. This CDR3 region has 14 residues. Germline CDR1 and CDR2: SEHNR and FQNEAQ (reference sequence). As DNA, the CDR3 is TGTGCCAGCAGCCTTCGGACAACTAATGAAAAACTGTTTTTT. Translated, it gives CASSLRTTNEKLFF.

This clonotype appeared many times. The rearrangement uses TRBV20-1 and TRBJ1-5; 7 bases align to TRBD1. Germline V gene lookup returns CDR1 DFQATT and CDR2 SNEGSKA (reference sequence). This CDR3 is 15 amino acids long. The V segment lost 3 bases and the J segment 4 bases; nucleotides outside the gene matches: 9. CDR3 DNA: TGCAGTGCTAGTTCCAGACAGGGAGAGAATCAGCCCCAGCATTTT. Translating it yields CSASSRQGENQPQHF.